This TCR beta chain comes out of a study of PD-L1 blockade in urothelial cancer. Study-level information: Specimens of blood held a median count of about 150,000 T cells.

Assay used: immunoSEQ multiplex PCR; TCRdb lists only in-frame clones, some missing. The sample records some 54,000 clones, over 75% being singletons. This clone was counted only a few times. CDR1 is GTSNPN and CDR2 is SVGIG in the germline V gene (reference sequence). This CDR3 region has 10 residues. V lost 5 bases and J 7 bases, leaving 8 bases between the germline ends. For each patient, 1 to 8 samples were obtained, pretreatment and on-treatment. This rearrangement joins TRBV30 to TRBJ1-1; D is undetermined. The sample in question was PBMCs, obtained around atezolizumab (anti-PD-L1) treatment. The sequence derives from a man aged 35 to 55 with urothelial cancer. The DNA for the CDR3 is TGTGCCTGGGGACTGATTGAAGCTTTCTTT. This encodes CAWGLIEAFF.